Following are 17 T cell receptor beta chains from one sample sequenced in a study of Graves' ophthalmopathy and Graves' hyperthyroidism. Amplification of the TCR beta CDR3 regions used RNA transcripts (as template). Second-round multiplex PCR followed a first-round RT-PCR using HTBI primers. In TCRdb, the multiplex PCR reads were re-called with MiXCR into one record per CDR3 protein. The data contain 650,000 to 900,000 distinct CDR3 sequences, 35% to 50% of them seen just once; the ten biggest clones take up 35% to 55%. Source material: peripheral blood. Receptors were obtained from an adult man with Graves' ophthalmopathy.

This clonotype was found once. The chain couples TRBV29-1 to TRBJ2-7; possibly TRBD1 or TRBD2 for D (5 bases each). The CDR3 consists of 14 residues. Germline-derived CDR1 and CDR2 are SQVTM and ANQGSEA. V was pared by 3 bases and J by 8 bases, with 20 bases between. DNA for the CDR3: TGCAGCGTTGAGGAACCCCAGGGCGGGTACAAGCAGTACTTC. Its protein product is CSVEEPQGGYKQYF.

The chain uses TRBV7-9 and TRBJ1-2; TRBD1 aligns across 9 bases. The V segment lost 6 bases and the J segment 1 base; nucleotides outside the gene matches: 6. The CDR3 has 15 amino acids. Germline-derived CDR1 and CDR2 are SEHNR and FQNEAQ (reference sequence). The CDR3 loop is CASRDRGGLNYGYTF. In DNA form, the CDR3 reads TGTGCCAGCAGGGACAGGGGCGGACTTAACTATGGCTACACCTTC.

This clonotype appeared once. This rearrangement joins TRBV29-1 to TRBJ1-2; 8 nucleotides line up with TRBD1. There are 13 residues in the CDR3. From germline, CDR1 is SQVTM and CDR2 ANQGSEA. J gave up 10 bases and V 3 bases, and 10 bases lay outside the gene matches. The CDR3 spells CSVDPRTGHFYTF. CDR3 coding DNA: TGCAGCGTTGATCCGCGGACAGGGCATTTCTACACCTTC. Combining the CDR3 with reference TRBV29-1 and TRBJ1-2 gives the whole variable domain SAVISQKPSRDICQRGTSLTIQCQVDSQVTMMFWYRQQPGQSLTLIATANQGSEATYESGFVIDKFPISRPNLTFSTLTVSNMSPEDSSIYLCSVDPRTGHFYTFGSGTRLTVV.

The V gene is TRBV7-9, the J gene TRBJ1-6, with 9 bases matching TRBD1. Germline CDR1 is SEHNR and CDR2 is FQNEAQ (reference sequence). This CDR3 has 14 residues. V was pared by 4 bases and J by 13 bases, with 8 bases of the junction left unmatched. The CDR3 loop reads CASSWGQGHQPLHF. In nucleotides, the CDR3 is TGTGCCAGCAGCTGGGGACAGGGTCATCAGCCCCTCCACTTT.

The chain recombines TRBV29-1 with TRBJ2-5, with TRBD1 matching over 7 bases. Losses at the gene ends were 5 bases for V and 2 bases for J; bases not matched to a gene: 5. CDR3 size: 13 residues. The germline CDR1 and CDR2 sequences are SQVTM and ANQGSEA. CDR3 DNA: TGCAGCGTTAATCGACAGGGACAAGAGACCCAGTACTTC. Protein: CSVNRQGQETQYF.

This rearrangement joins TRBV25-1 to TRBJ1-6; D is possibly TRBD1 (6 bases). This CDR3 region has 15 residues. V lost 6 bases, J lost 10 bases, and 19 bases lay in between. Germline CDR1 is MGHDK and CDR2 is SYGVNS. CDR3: CASSLAVAGASPLHF. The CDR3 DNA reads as TGTGCCAGCAGCTTAGCGGTTGCAGGGGCCTCACCCCTCCACTTT.

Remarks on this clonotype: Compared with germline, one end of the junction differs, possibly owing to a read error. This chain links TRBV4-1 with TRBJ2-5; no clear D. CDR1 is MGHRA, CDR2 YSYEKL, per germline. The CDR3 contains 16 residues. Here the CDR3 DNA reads TGCGTCAGCAGCCAAGGGCCCCCCAGAATACAAGAGACCCAGTACTTC. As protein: CVSSQGPPRIQETQYF.

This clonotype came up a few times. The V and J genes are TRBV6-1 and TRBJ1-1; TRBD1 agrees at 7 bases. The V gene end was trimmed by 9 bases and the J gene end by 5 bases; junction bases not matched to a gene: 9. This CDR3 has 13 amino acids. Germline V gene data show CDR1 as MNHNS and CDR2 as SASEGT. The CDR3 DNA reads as TGTGCCAGTCTCAGGGGGAGGGGAACTGAAGCTTTCTTT. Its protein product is CASLRGRGTEAFF.

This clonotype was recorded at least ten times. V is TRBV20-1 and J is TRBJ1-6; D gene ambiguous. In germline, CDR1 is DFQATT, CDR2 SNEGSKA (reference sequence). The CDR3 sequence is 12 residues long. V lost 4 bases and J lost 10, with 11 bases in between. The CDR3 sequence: CSANTPGSPLHF. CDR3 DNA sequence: TGCAGTGCTAACACTCCGGGGTCACCCCTCCACTTT.

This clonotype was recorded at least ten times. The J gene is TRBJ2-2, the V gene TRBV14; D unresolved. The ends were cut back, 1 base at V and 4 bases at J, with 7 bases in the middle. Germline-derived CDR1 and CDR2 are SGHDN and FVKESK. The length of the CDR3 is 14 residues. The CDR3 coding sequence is TGTGCCAGCAGCCAAGTTCGTTCCACCGGGGAGCTGTTTTTT. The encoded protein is CASSQVRSTGELFF.

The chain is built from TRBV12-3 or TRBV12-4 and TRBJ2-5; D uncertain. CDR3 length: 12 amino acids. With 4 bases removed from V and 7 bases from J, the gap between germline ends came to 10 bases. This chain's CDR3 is CASSYGPGTQYF. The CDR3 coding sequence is TGTGCCAGCAGTTACGGCCCAGGGACCCAGTACTTC.

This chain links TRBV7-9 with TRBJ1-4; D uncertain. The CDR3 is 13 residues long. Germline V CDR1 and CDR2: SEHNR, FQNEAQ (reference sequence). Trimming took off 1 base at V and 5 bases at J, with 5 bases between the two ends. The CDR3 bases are TGTGCCAGCAGCTTAGTTGAGAATGAAAAACTGTTTTTT. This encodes CASSLVENEKLFF.

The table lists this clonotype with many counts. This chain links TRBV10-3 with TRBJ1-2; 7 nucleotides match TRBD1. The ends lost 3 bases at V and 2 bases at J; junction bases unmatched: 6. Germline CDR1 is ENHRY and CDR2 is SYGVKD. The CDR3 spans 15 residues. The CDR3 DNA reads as TGTGCCATCAGTGATACGGGACAGCCCAACTATGGCTACACCTTC. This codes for CAISDTGQPNYGYTF.

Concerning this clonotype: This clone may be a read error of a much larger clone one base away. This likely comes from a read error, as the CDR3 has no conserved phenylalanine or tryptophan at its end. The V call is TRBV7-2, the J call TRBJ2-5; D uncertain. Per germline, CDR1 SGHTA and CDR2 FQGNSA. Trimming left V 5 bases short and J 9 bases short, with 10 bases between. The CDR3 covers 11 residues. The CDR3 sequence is CASSQLRAQYL. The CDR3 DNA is TGTGCCAGCAGCCAACTGCGCGCCCAGTACCTC.

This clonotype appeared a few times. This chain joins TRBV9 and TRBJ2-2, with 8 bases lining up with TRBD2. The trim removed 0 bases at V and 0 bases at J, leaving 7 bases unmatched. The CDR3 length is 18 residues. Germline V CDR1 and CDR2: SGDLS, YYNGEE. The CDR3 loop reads CASSVGGGFPTNTGELFF. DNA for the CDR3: TGTGCCAGCAGCGTAGGCGGGGGGTTCCCAACGAACACCGGGGAGCTGTTTTTT.

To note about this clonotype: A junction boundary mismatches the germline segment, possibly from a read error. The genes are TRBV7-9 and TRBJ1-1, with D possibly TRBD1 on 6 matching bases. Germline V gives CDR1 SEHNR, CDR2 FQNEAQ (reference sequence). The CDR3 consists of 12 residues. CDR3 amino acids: CASSERGTETFF. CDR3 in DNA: TGTGCCAGCAGTGAGAGGGGGACTGAAACTTTCTTT.

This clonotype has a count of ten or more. In DNA form, the CDR3 reads TGCGCCAGCAGTGATGGGGGTGAAAAACTGTTTTTT. It is translated as CASSDGGEKLFF. J is TRBJ1-4 and V is TRBV10-1; possibly TRBD1 for D (5 bases). The length of the CDR3 is 12 residues. With 3 bases removed from V and 7 bases from J, the gap between germline ends came to 6 bases. Germline lookup yields CDR1 WNHNN and CDR2 SYGVQD (reference sequence).